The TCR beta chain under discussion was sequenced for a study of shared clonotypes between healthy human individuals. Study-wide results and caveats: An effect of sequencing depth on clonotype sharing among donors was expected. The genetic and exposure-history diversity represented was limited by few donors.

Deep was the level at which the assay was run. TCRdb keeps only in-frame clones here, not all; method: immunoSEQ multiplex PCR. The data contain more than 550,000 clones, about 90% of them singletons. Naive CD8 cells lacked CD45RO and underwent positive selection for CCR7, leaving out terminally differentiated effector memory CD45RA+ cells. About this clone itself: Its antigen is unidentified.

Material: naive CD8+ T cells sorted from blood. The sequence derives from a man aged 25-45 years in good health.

CDR3 protein: CASSEALLAGYEQFF. CDR3 bases: TGTGCCAGCAGTGAAGCGCTTCTAGCGGGCTATGAGCAGTTCTTC. The chain employs TRBV2 and TRBJ2-1; TRBD2 aligns across 8 bases. After removal of 0 bases from V and 8 bases from J, the junction contained 6 bases not matched to a gene. CDR3 length: 15 residues. Per the germline V gene, CDR1 is SNHLY and CDR2 is FYNNEI.